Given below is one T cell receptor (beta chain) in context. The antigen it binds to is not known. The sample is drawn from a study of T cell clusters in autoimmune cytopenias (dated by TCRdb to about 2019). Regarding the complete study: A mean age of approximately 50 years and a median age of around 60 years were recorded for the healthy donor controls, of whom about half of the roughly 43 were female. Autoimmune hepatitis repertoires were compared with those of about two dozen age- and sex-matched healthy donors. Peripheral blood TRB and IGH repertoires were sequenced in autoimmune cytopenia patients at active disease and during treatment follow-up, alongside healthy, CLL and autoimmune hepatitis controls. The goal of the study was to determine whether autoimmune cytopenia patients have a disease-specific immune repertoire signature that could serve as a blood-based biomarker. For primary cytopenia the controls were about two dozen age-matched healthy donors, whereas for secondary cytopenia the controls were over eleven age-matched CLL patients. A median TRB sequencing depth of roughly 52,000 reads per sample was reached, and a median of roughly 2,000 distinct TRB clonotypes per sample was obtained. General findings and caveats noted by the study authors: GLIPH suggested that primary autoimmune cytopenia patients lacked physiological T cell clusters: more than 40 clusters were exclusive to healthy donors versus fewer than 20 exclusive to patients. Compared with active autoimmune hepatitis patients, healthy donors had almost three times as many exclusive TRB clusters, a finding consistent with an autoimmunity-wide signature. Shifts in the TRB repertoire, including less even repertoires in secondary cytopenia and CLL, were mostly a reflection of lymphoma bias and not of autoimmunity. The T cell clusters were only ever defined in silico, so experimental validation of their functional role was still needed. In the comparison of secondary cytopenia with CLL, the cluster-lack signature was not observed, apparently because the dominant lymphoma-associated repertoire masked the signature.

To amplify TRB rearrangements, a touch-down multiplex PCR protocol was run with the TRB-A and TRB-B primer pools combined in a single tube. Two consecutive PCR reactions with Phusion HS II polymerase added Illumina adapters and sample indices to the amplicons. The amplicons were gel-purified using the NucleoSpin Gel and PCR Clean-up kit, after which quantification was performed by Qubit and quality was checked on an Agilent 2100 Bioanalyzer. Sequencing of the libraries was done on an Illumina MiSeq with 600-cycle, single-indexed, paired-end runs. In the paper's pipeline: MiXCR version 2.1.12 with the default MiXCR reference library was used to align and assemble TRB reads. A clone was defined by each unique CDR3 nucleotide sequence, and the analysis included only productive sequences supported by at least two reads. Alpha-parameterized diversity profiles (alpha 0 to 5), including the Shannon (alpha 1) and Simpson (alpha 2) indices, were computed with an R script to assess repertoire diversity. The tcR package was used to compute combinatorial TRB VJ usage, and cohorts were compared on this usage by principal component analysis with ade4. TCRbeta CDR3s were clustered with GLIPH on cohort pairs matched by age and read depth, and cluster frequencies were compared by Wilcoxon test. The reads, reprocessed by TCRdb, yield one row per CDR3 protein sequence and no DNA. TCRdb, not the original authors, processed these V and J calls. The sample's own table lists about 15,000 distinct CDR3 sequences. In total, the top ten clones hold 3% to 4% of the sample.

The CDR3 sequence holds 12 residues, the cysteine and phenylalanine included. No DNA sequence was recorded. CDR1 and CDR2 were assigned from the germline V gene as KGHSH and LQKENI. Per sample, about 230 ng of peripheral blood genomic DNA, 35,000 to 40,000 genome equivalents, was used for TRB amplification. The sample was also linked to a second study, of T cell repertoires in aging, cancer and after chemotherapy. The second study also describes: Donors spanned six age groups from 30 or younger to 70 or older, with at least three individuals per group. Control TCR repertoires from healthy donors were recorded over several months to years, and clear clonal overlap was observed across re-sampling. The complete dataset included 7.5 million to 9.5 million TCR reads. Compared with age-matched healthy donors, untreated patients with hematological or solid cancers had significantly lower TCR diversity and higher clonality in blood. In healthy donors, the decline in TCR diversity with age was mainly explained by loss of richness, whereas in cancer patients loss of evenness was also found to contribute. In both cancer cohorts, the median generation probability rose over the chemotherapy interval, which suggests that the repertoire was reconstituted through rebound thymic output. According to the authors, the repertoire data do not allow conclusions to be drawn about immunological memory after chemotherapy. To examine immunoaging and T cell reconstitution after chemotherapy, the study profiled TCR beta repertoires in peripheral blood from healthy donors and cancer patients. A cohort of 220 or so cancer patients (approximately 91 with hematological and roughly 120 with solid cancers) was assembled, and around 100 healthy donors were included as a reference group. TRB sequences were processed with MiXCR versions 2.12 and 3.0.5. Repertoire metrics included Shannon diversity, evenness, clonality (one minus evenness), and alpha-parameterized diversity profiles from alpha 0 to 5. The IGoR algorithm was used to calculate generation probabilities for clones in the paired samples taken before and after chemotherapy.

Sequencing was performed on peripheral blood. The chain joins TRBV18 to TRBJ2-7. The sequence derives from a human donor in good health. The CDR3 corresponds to CASSPTRGEQYF.